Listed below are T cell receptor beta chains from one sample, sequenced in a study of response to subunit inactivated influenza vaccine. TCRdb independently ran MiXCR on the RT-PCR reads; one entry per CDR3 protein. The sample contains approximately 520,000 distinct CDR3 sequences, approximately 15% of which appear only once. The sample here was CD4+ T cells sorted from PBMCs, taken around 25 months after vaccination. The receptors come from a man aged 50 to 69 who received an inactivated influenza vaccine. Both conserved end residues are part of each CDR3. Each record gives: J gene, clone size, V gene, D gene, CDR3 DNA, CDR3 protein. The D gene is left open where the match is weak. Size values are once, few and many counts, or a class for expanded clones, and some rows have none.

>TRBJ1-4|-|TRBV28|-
TGTGCCAGCAGTCTAGTTGGAGGGTTGACTAATGAAAAACTGTTTTTT
CASSLVGGLTNEKLFF
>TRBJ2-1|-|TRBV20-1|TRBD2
TGCAGTGCTAGAGATCCCAGCGGGGGGGCCTATGAGCAGTTCTTC
CSARDPSGGAYEQFF
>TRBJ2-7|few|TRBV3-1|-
TGTGCCAGCAGCCCCGACCCGCGCTTCTACGAGCAGTACTTC
CASSPDPRFYEQYF
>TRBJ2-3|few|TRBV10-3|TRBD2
TGTGCCATCAGTGAACGTGATTTGCTAGCGGGGATTACAGATACGCAGTATTTT
CAISERDLLAGITDTQYF
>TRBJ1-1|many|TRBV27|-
TGTGCCAGCAGGAATACAGGCCTGCTTATGAACACTGAAGCTTTCTTT
CASRNTGLLMNTEAFF
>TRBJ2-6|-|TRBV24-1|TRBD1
TGTGCCACCAGTGACTCTCCGGGACAGGGAATTTCTGGGGCCAACGTCCTGACTTTC
CATSDSPGQGISGANVLTF
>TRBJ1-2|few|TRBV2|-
TGTGCCAGCAGCAAGGACTCCTCGTTCGGGCTTGGCTACACCTTC
CASSKDSSFGLGYTF
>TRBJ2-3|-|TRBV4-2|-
TGTGCCAGCAGCCAAGATTCGGGGACTCACAAGTATTTT
CASSQDSGTHKYF
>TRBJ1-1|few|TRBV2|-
TGTGCCAGCAGTGTTACCGCAGACAACACTGAAGCTTTCTTT
CASSVTADNTEAFF
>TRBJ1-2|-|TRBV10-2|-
TGCGCCAGCAGTGAGCTGGGTGCCTATGGCTACACCTTC
CASSELGAYGYTF
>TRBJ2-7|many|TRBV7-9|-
TGTATCAAGGGGACCCCCTACGAGCAGTACTTC
CIKGTPYEQYF
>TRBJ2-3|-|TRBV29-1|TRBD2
TGCAGCGTTGCATCCCGACTAGCGGTAACGCAGTATTTT
CSVASRLAVTQYF
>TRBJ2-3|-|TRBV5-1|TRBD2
TGCGCCAGCAGCTTCGTTTTTAGCGGGAGCACAGATACGCAGTATTTT
CASSFVFSGSTDTQYF
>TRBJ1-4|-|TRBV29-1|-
TGCAGCGCCCTACTCCTGGTTGGTGAAAAACTGTTTTTT
CSALLLVGEKLFF
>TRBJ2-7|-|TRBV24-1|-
TGTGCCACCAGTGATTTTCGGGGGGCAGGGATCGAGCAGTACTTC
CATSDFRGAGIEQYF
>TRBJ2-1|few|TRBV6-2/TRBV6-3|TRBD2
TGTGCCAGCAGAGGTCTAGCGGGATTCGTCTCCTACAATGAGCAGTTCTTC
CASRGLAGFVSYNEQFF
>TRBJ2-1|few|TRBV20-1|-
TGCAGTGCCATCCCCCCCCAAAAACAGGGCCCGCAGTTCTTC
CSAIPPQKQGPQFF
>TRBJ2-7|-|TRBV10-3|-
TGTGCCATCAGTGAAGGGGGAAGAGACGAGCAGTACTTC
CAISEGGRDEQYF
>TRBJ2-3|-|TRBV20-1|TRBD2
TGCAGTGCTTGGGGACTAGCGGGAGTGACAGATACGCAGTATTTT
CSAWGLAGVTDTQYF
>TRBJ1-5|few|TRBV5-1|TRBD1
TGCGCCAGTGCCCCAGGGGGTAGCAATCAGCCCCAGCATTTT
CASAPGGSNQPQHF
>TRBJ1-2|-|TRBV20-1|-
TGCAGTGCTAGGGAGACATGGGCTTCCTATGGCTACACCTTC
CSARETWASYGYTF
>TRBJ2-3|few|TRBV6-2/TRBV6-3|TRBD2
TGTGCCAGCAGCCTTCCCTCGGGAGGACCTACGCAGTATTTT
CASSLPSGGPTQYF
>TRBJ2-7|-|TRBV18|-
TGTGCCAGCTCATCGTGGACAAGCCAGACCTACGAGCAGTACTTC
CASSSWTSQTYEQYF
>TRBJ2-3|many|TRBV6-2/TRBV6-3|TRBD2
TGTGCCAGCAGTTACTCGAGGGGAGGGCCATCAGATACGCAGTATTTT
CASSYSRGGPSDTQYF
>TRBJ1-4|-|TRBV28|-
TGTGCCAGCAGTTTGGTTTCGGGACAACGGGAAAAACTGTTTTTT
CASSLVSGQREKLFF
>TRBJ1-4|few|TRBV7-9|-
TGTGCCAGCAGCCAGCGTCGGGGTGCTAATGAAAAACTGTTTTTT
CASSQRRGANEKLFF
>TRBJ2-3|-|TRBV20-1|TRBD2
TGCAGTGCTAGTTTAACTAGCGGGAGGAGGTATACGCAGTATTTT
CSASLTSGRRYTQYF
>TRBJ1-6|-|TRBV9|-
TGTGCCAGCAGCACCCGTCCGAATTCACCCCTCCACTTT
CASSTRPNSPLHF
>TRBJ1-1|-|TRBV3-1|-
TGTGCCAGCAGCCTGGTAGCGGATAACACTGAAGCTTTCTTT
CASSLVADNTEAFF